Presented here are 21 T cell receptor beta chains from one specimen sequenced in a study of early T cells in non-severe SARS-CoV-2 infection. TCRdb reanalysed the 5' RACE reads using MiXCR and keeps one entry per CDR3 protein. The sample holds 68,000 or so distinct CDR3 sequences, about a tenth seen once. Sequenced input: whole blood. Source of these receptors: an adult who was a healthcare worker with PCR-confirmed SARS-CoV-2 infection or an uninfected control (not recorded which).

The chain recombines TRBV28 with TRBJ2-7, with D perhaps TRBD2 (5 bases). CDR1 MDHEN and CDR2 SYDVKM come from the germline V gene. CDR3 length: 12 amino acids. V was pared by 6 bases and J by 9 bases, with 15 bases between. CDR3 protein: CASSWTGRGQYF. DNA of the CDR3: TGTGCCAGCAGCTGGACTGGCCGAGGGCAGTACTTC.

V usage is TRBV21-1 and J usage is TRBJ2-1; the table's D call, TRBD2, was not checked against the DNA. TRBV21-1 constitutes a pseudogene. The CDR3 has 19 amino acids. This chain's CDR3 is CASSKAHPPMDQHYNEQFF. Here the CDR3 DNA reads TGTGCCAGCAGCAAAGCCCATCCTCCCATGGATCAGCATTACAATGAGCAGTTCTTC.

This clonotype came up many times. The chain recombines TRBV12-3 or TRBV12-4 with TRBJ1-2; a possible D gene is TRBD1 (6 bases). V was trimmed by 2 bases and J by 8 bases, leaving 12 bases between them. The CDR3 extends over 13 amino acids. This chain's CDR3 is CASSLRGSGGYTF. The CDR3 bases are TGTGCCAGCAGTTTAAGGGGGAGCGGAGGCTACACCTTC.

This clonotype was observed many times. The gene calls are TRBV21-1 and TRBJ1-5. TRBV21-1 is described as a pseudogene. The CDR3 is 13 residues long. The CDR3 region is CASRFQGGQPQHF. The CDR3 DNA follows: TGTGCCAGCAGATTCCAAGGAGGGCAGCCCCAGCATTTT.

This clonotype occurred a few times. The chain links TRBV12-3 or TRBV12-4 to TRBJ2-2; D uncertain. This CDR3 contains 14 residues. V gave up 6 bases and J gave up 5 bases, with 13 bases separating them. This CDR3 reads CASRPQPPTGELFF. In nucleotides, the CDR3 is TGTGCCAGCAGACCACAGCCTCCAACCGGGGAGCTGTTTTTT.

This clonotype has just a few counts. The chain links TRBV2 to TRBJ1-6; D is unclear. The germline CDR1 and CDR2 sequences are SNHLY and FYNNEI. V lost 5 bases and J lost 8, with 7 bases in between. This CDR3 has 12 residues. The chain's CDR3 is CASSLSDSPLHF. DNA of the CDR3: TGTGCCAGCAGTCTCAGCGATTCACCCCTCCACTTT.

This clonotype was picked up many times. CDR3 loop: CASSINGMDSGANVLTF. The CDR3 DNA reads TGTGCCAGTAGTATAAACGGGATGGACTCTGGGGCCAACGTCCTGACTTTC. The rearrangement uses TRBV19 and TRBJ2-6; D might be TRBD2 (5 bases). Trimming took off 2 bases at V and 0 bases at J, with 11 bases between the two ends. In germline, CDR1 is LNHDA, CDR2 SQIVND (reference sequence). The CDR3 length is 17 residues. Full variable domain (rest looked up from reference TRBV19 and TRBJ2-6): DGGITQSPKYLFRKEGQNVTLSCEQNLNHDAMYWYRQDPGQGLRLIYYSQIVNDFQKGDIAEGYSVSREKKESFPLTVTSAQKNPTAFYLCASSINGMDSGANVLTFGAGSRLTVL.

The chain is built from TRBV29-1 and TRBJ2-2; 8 bases fit TRBD2. The CDR3 consists of 15 residues. CDR1 and CDR2 (germline): SQVTM, ANQGSEA. V gave up 8 bases and J gave up 6 bases; unmatched junction bases: 14. The CDR3 is CSSSGTSHVPGELFF. DNA for the CDR3: TGCAGCTCATCCGGGACTAGTCATGTTCCCGGGGAGCTGTTTTTT.

There are many counts of this clonotype. The chain is built from TRBV29-1 and TRBJ2-1; 9 bases line up with TRBD2. Germline V gene sequence: CDR1 SQVTM, CDR2 ANQGSEA. The J segment lost 6 bases and the V segment lost 3 bases, leaving 3 bases of the junction unmatched. The CDR3 covers 13 residues. CDR3 nucleotides: TGCAGCGTTGAGGGCGGGAGGGTCAATGAGCAGTTCTTC. Encoded protein: CSVEGGRVNEQFF.

This clonotype was detected many times. This sequence joins TRBV5-1 and TRBJ2-3, with 8 bases identical to TRBD1. Germline loops: CDR1 SGHRS, CDR2 YFSETQ. The CDR3 extends over 15 amino acids. With 3 bases clipped from V and 3 bases from J, the junction kept 6 bases outside the gene matches. CDR3 in DNA: TGCGCCAGCAGCTCAGGGGGCGCAAAAACAGATACGCAGTATTTT. It specifies CASSSGGAKTDTQYF.

This chain joins TRBV7-9 and TRBJ2-5; 7 positions agree with TRBD2. Germline-derived CDR1 and CDR2 are SEHNR and FQNEAQ (reference sequence). The CDR3 runs 15 residues. The J segment lost 1 base and the V segment lost 5 bases, leaving 7 bases of the junction unmatched. CDR3 residues: CASSEGDYFQETQYF. The CDR3, as DNA: TGTGCCAGCAGCGAAGGGGACTACTTCCAAGAGACCCAGTACTTC.

This clonotype was recorded a few times. The chain employs TRBV7-9 and TRBJ2-2; D gene unclear. With 5 bases removed from V and 5 bases from J, the gap between germline ends came to 9 bases. This CDR3 has 13 amino acids. Per germline, CDR1 SEHNR and CDR2 FQNEAQ (reference sequence). The CDR3 sequence is CASSPEATGELFF. CDR3 DNA: TGTGCCAGCAGCCCAGAGGCTACCGGGGAGCTGTTTTTT. Using reference TRBV7-9 and TRBJ2-2 for the parts outside the CDR3, the full variable domain is DTGVSQNPRHKITKRGQNVTFRCDPISEHNRLYWYRQTLGQGPEFLTYFQNEAQLEKSRLLSDRFSAERPKGSFSTLEIQRTEQGDSAMYLCASSPEATGELFFGEGSRLTVL.

This clonotype was detected only a few times. The chain recombines TRBV27 with TRBJ1-2, with D unclear. Germline V CDR1 and CDR2: MNHEY, SMNVEV (reference sequence). Deletions cut 6 bases from V and 1 base from J, with 12 bases between. The CDR3 is made up of 14 amino acids. The chain's CDR3 is CASRGSRFNYGYTF. CDR3 nucleotides: TGTGCCAGCAGGGGCAGCCGTTTTAACTATGGCTACACCTTC.

The V and J genes are TRBV6-5 and TRBJ1-4; the D is unclear. Trimming took off 4 bases at V and 2 bases at J, with 8 bases between the two ends. CDR3 size: 14 residues. Germline loops: CDR1 MNHEY, CDR2 SVGAGI. CDR3 amino acids: CASSSTPTNEKLFF. In DNA form, the CDR3 reads TGTGCCAGCAGTTCGACACCTACTAATGAAAAACTGTTTTTT.

This clonotype was detected ten times or more. The chain is built from TRBV6-5 and TRBJ2-5, with 11 nucleotides matching TRBD2. The CDR3 is 16 residues long. Germline CDR1 is MNHEY and CDR2 is SVGAGI. J gave up 2 bases and V 0 bases, and 2 bases lay outside the gene matches. The CDR3 loop reads CASSYSIAGGQETQYF. CDR3 nucleotides: TGTGCCAGCAGTTACTCGATAGCGGGAGGGCAAGAGACCCAGTACTTC.

The chain recombines TRBV2 with TRBJ2-7; tentative D call: TRBD1 (5 bases). CDR3 size: 13 residues. The germline V and J ends were trimmed by 6 bases and 2 bases, with 11 bases remaining between them. Germline V lookup: CDR1 SNHLY, CDR2 FYNNEI. The DNA of the CDR3 is TGTGCCAGCAGCCAGACAGTCCCCTACGAGCAGTACTTC. Its translation: CASSQTVPYEQYF.

J is TRBJ2-7 and V is TRBV12-3 or TRBV12-4; D may be TRBD1 (6 bases). The CDR3 spans 14 residues. Trimming removed 7 bases from V and 4 bases from J, with 17 bases in between. The CDR3 nucleotides are TGTGCCAGCACCCACCGGGACAATGGTTACGAGCAGTACTTC. This encodes CASTHRDNGYEQYF.

This chain uses TRBV2 with TRBJ1-6, with D maybe TRBD1 (6 bases). The CDR3 consists of 15 residues. The ends were cut back, 7 bases at V and 8 bases at J, with 18 bases in the middle. Germline CDR1 SNHLY, CDR2 FYNNEI. For the CDR3, the DNA is TGTGCCAGCAAAAACCACAGGGCCTGGGATTCACCCCTCCACTTT. Encoded protein: CASKNHRAWDSPLHF.

V usage is TRBV20-1 and J usage is TRBJ2-7; TRBD2 aligns across 10 bases. CDR3 length equals 16 residues. Trimming took 2 bases from V and 0 from J; bases not matched to a gene: 7. CDR1 is DFQATT, CDR2 SNEGSKA, per germline (reference sequence). The chain's CDR3 is CSARSSGRALSYEQYF. In nucleotides, the CDR3 is TGCAGTGCTAGATCGAGCGGGAGGGCCCTCTCCTACGAGCAGTACTTC.

This chain connects TRBV10-3 to TRBJ2-5; D is unclear. The CDR3 covers 13 residues. Trimming removed 6 bases at V and 4 bases at J, with 12 bases between. The germline gives CDR1 ENHRY, CDR2 SYGVKD. CDR3 protein: CAIRDGIGETQYF. The CDR3 DNA is TGTGCCATCAGGGACGGTATCGGAGAGACCCAGTACTTC.

This clonotype was seen a handful of times. The chain carries TRBV10-3 and TRBJ2-1, with D perhaps assigned TRBD1 or TRBD2 (5 bases each). The CDR3 runs to 15 residues. Trimming took off 4 bases at V and 6 bases at J, with 16 bases between the two ends. Germline assignment: CDR1 ENHRY and CDR2 SYGVKD. CDR3 DNA: TGTGCCATCAGTGCGGGGACCATAACCTCCAATGAGCAGTTCTTC. It encodes CAISAGTITSNEQFF.